One sample yielded the 14 T cell receptor beta chains listed below, sequenced in a study of coeliac disease. Clones were read by immunoSEQ multiplex PCR, and TCRdb kept only the in-frame ones, dropping some. The sample holds more than 3,500 clones, more than 50% seen once. The sample was intraepithelial lymphocytes from the gut. Receptors were obtained from a human donor with active celiac disease.

The chain combines TRBV15 with TRBJ2-2, with TRBD2 matching 8 bases. CDR1 and CDR2 from the germline V gene are LNHNV and YYDKDF (reference sequence). The CDR3 covers 15 residues. V gave up 4 bases and J gave up 0 bases; unmatched junction bases: 1. The CDR3 here is CATSTTSANTGELFF. CDR3 nucleotide sequence: TGTGCCACCAGCACGACTAGCGCGAACACCGGGGAGCTGTTTTTT.

The chain uses TRBV28 and TRBJ1-4; no definite D call. V dropped 6 bases and J dropped 6 bases, with 5 bases sitting between them. Per the germline V gene, CDR1 is MDHEN and CDR2 is SYDVKM. The CDR3 covers 11 residues. CDR3 sequence (DNA): TGTGCCAGCAGCCCTCATGAAAAACTGTTTTTT. It codes for CASSPHEKLFF.

The CDR3 DNA sequence: TGTGCCAGCAATCCCCGGGGGTCCAGCCACCCAGCTAACTATGGCTACACCTTC. Translation gives CASNPRGSSHPANYGYTF. The rearrangement links TRBV2 to TRBJ1-2, with D tentatively TRBD1 (5 bases). Germline CDR1 is SNHLY and CDR2 is FYNNEI. V gave up 7 bases and J gave up 0 bases, with 24 bases separating them. CDR3 length: 18 residues.

The chain joins TRBV7-3 to TRBJ2-7; 7 positions match TRBD1. The CDR3 runs 13 residues. Germline V gene lookup returns CDR1 SGHTA and CDR2 FQGTGA. The V segment lost 5 bases and the J segment 1 base; nucleotides outside the gene matches: 2. The CDR3 here is CASSPGQSYEQYF. The CDR3 region has the DNA TGTGCCAGCAGCCCGGGACAGTCCTACGAGCAGTACTTC.

This rearrangement joins TRBV4-3 to TRBJ1-2; D is perhaps TRBD1 (5 bases). CDR3 length: 15 residues. V was cut by 4 bases and J by 3 bases, with 15 bases left in between. Germline V CDR1 and CDR2: LGHNA, YSLEER. This chain's CDR3 is CASSPTGKRDYGYTF. Here the CDR3 DNA reads TGCGCCAGCAGCCCAACAGGAAAAAGGGACTATGGCTACACCTTC.

As for this clone: It is unclear where the CDR3 begins or ends on the DNA, so no DNA is shown, and the CDR3 is as TCRdb lists it. This chain connects TRBV6-5 to TRBJ1-4. Germline CDR1 is MNHEY and CDR2 is SVGAGI. The CDR3 is 12 amino acids in total, end residues counted. The CDR3: CASSLEREKLFF.

V is TRBV9 and J is TRBJ2-7, with D unresolved. With 0 bases removed from V and 2 bases from J, the gap between germline ends came to 9 bases. This CDR3 contains 14 residues. Per germline, CDR1 SGDLS and CDR2 YYNGEE. In DNA, the CDR3 is TGTGCCAGCAGCGTAGATGGTCGGGCCTACGAGCAGTACTTC. This gives the protein CASSVDGRAYEQYF.

In this sample, this clone turned up once. This rearrangement joins TRBV30 to TRBJ2-2, with 8 bases identical to TRBD1. The CDR3 extends over 14 amino acids. Unmatched junction bases numbered 4, after V lost 4 bases and J lost 3 bases. The germline V gene encodes CDR1 GTSNPN and CDR2 SVGIG (reference sequence). Here the CDR3 DNA reads TGTGCCTGGAAGGACAGGGCCTACACCGGGGAGCTGTTTTTT. This gives the protein CAWKDRAYTGELFF. The variable domain in full, completed from reference TRBV30 and TRBJ2-2, reads SQTIHQWPATLVQPVGSPLSLECTVEGTSNPNLYWYRQAAGRGLQLLFYSVGIGQISSEVPQNLSASRPQDRQFILSSKKLLLSDSGFYLCAWKDRAYTGELFFGEGSRLTVL.

The chain combines TRBV29-1 with TRBJ1-2; D may be TRBD1 (5 bases). Germline V gene lookup returns CDR1 SQVTM and CDR2 ANQGSEA. The CDR3 is made up of 12 amino acids. Trimming removed 4 bases at V and 4 bases at J, with 10 bases between. The CDR3 DNA is TGCAGCGTTGCCACCGACAGCTATGGCTACACCTTC. It is translated as CSVATDSYGYTF.

The rearrangement joins TRBV20-1 to TRBJ1-1, with a possible D match to TRBD1 (5 bases). CDR3 length: 11 amino acids. Trimming shortened V by 8 bases and J by 5 bases, and 12 bases separated the two germline ends. The V gene's germline CDR1 is DFQATT and CDR2 SNEGSKA (reference sequence). The CDR3 reads CSNQGSTEAFF. The CDR3 bases are TGCAGTAATCAGGGAAGTACTGAAGCTTTCTTT.

The J gene is TRBJ2-5, the V gene TRBV30, with 9 nucleotides matching TRBD2. The end of the DNA fits TRBJ2-7 better, so the J call may be wrong. This CDR3 is built from 14 residues. Germline lookup yields CDR1 GTSNPN and CDR2 SVGIG (reference sequence). CDR3 DNA: TGTGCCTGGAGTGTAGGTAGCGGGAGCTACGAGCAGTACTTC. Translating it yields CAWSVGSGSYEQYF.

The chain joins TRBV27 to TRBJ2-7; TRBD2 matches at 7 bases. The germline CDR1 and CDR2 sequences are MNHEY and SMNVEV (reference sequence). The CDR3 loop spans 15 amino acids. Germline trimming cut 8 bases from V and 2 bases from J; bases unmatched to any gene: 12. The CDR3 reads CASSLGGGRAYEQYF. Written as DNA, the CDR3 is TGTGCCAGCTCGTTGGGGGGGGGAAGGGCCTACGAGCAGTACTTC.

The CDR3 spells CAISESVEGETQYF. CDR3 DNA sequence: TGTGCCATCAGTGAGTCGGTTGAGGGAGAGACCCAGTACTTC. J is TRBJ2-5 and V is TRBV10-3; tentatively, D is TRBD2 (5 bases). Per the germline V gene, CDR1 is ENHRY and CDR2 is SYGVKD. The CDR3 has 14 residues. Trimming pared 0 bases from V and 4 bases from J, leaving 9 bases between.

V gene TRBV6-1 combines with J gene TRBJ2-7; 8 nucleotides match TRBD2. V gave up 6 bases and J gave up 2 bases; unmatched junction bases: 3. The germline CDR1 and CDR2 sequences are MNHNS and SASEGT. This CDR3 contains 13 residues. The CDR3 here is CASRGSGTYEQYF. The CDR3 nucleotides are TGTGCCAGCAGGGGTAGCGGGACCTACGAGCAGTACTTC.